These 8 T cell receptor beta chains were sequenced from one sample in a study of beta chain features in type 1 diabetes. The study's findings and limits: For Type 1 diabetes patients, all four CD4+ subsets carried TCRB CDR3s that were moderately but significantly shorter.

Isolated RNA was reverse transcribed in full, so expressed TCRB transcripts were sequenced. Method: immunoSEQ multiplex PCR; TCRdb's copy keeps in-frame clones and lacks some. The repertoire holds 600,000 or so clones, with around 12% as singletons. These receptors' antigens are unknown. The material sequenced was naive CD4+ T cells from blood. The receptors stem from a man in his thirties or forties with type 1 diabetes.

This clone was seen only a few times. The rearrangement links TRBV7-2 to TRBJ2-7; maybe TRBD1 (5 bases). Germline loops: CDR1 SGHTA, CDR2 FQGNSA. The CDR3 length is 15 residues. The ends were cut back, 1 base at V and 3 bases at J, with 13 bases in the middle. CDR3 DNA sequence: TGTGCCAGCAGCTTAGGGCAGGGATTATTCTACGAGCAGTACTTC. This gives the protein CASSLGQGLFYEQYF.

The chain has TRBV7-9 and TRBJ1-1; D is uncertain. In germline, CDR1 is SEHNR, CDR2 FQNEAQ (reference sequence). The CDR3 covers 12 residues. Trimming removed 2 bases from V and 7 bases from J, with 8 bases in between. DNA for the CDR3: TGTGCCAGCAGCTTAAACCCTAGTGAAGCTTTCTTT. Protein sequence: CASSLNPSEAFF.

This clone was picked up a small number of times. The chain links TRBV4-1 to TRBJ2-1; D not certain. Germline V gene lookup returns CDR1 MGHRA and CDR2 YSYEKL. The CDR3 sequence is 14 residues long. Trimming took off 3 bases at V and 7 bases at J, with 13 bases between the two ends. The CDR3 protein is CASSQLNQANEQFF. For the CDR3, the DNA is TGCGCCAGCAGCCAGCTAAACCAGGCAAATGAGCAGTTCTTC.

This chain connects TRBV4-3 to TRBJ1-6; D perhaps matches TRBD1 (6 bases). V gave up 0 bases and J gave up 7 bases, with 10 bases separating them. The CDR3 loop spans 15 amino acids. Germline V CDR1 and CDR2: LGHNA, YSLEER. CDR3 protein: CASSQDRQGNSPLHF. In nucleotides, the CDR3 is TGCGCCAGCAGCCAAGATCGGCAGGGGAATTCACCCCTCCACTTT.

This chain uses TRBV28 with TRBJ1-3; D gene unclear. CDR1 MDHEN and CDR2 SYDVKM come from the germline V gene. The CDR3 has 14 residues. Trimming left V 5 bases short and J 2 bases short, with 10 bases between. The CDR3 is CASSPPGAGNTIYF. The CDR3 nucleotides read TGTGCCAGCAGTCCGCCCGGGGCTGGAAACACCATATATTTT.

The chain recombines TRBV30 with TRBJ1-4; no firm D call. Germline V gene lookup returns CDR1 GTSNPN and CDR2 SVGIG (reference sequence). Trimming cost V 0 bases and J 0 bases, with 8 bases left between them. This CDR3 is built from 15 residues. CDR3 in amino acids: CAWSVWEPTNEKLFF. The CDR3, as DNA: TGTGCCTGGAGTGTGTGGGAACCAACTAATGAAAAACTGTTTTTT.

This clone was seen a handful of times. The CDR3 DNA is TGTGCCAGCAGCCCACGTCCGGGACACACAAGCACAGATACGCAGTATTTT. This gives the protein CASSPRPGHTSTDTQYF. The V and J genes are TRBV11-2 and TRBJ2-3; possibly TRBD1 for D (6 bases). Trimming cost V 5 bases and J 0 bases, with 18 bases left between them. Germline V gives CDR1 SGHAT, CDR2 FQNNGV. This CDR3 contains 17 residues.

This clone has just a few counts. V usage is TRBV27 and J usage is TRBJ2-5; D unresolved. The germline V and J ends were trimmed by 8 bases and 8 bases, with 12 bases remaining between them. Germline values: CDR1 MNHEY, CDR2 SMNVEV (reference sequence). This CDR3 is 11 amino acids long. CDR3 sequence (DNA): TGTGCCAGCTTTCTTTCGCGCACCCAGTACTTC. This encodes CASFLSRTQYF.